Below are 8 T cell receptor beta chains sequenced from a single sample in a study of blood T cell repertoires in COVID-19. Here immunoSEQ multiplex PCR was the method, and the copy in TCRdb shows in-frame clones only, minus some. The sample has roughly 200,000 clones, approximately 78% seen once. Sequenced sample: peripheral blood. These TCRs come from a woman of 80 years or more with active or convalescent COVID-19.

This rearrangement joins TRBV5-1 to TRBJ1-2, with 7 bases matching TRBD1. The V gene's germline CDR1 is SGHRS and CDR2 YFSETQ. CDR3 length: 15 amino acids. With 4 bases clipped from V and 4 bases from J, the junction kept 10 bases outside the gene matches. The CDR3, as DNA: TGCGCCAGCAGCCTGGATGGAGACAGGGTCTATGGCTACACCTTC. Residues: CASSLDGDRVYGYTF.

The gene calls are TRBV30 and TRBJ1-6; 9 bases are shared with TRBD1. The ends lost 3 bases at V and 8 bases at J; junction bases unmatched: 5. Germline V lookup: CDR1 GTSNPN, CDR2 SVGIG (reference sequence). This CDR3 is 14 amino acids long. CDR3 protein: CAWRQGANYSPLHF. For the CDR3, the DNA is TGTGCCTGGAGACAGGGGGCTAATTATTCACCCCTCCACTTT.

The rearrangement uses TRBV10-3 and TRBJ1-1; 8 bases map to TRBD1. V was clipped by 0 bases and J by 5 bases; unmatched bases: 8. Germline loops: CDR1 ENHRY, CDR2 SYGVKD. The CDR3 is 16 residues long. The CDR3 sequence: CAISESFGTGETEAFF. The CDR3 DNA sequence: TGTGCCATCAGTGAGTCGTTTGGGACAGGAGAAACTGAAGCTTTCTTT.

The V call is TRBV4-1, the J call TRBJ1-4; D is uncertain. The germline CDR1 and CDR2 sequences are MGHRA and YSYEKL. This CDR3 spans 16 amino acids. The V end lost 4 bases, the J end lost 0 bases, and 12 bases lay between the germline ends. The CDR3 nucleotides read TGCGCCAGCAGCCCTTACAACAAAGCAACTAATGAAAAACTGTTTTTT. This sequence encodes CASSPYNKATNEKLFF.

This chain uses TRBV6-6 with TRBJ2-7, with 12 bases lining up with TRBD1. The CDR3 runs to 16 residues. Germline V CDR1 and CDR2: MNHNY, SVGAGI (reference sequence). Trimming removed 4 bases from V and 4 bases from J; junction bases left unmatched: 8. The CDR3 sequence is CASSLLGQGASYEQYF. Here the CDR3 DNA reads TGTGCCAGCAGTTTATTGGGACAGGGGGCCTCGTACGAGCAGTACTTC.

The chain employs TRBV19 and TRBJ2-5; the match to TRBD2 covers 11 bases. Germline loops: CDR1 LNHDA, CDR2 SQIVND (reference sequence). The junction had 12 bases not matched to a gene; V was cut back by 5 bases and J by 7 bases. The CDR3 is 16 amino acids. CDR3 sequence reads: CASSDPPGLAARTQYF. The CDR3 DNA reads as TGTGCCAGTAGTGACCCACCGGGACTAGCGGCTAGGACCCAGTACTTC.

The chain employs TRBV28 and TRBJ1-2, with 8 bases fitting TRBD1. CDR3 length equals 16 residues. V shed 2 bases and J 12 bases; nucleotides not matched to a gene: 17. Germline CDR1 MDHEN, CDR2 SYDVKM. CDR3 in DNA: TGTGCCAGCAGTTTACTGCCAGGGGGCAATTCGGGAGGCCACACCTTC. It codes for CASSLLPGGNSGGHTF.

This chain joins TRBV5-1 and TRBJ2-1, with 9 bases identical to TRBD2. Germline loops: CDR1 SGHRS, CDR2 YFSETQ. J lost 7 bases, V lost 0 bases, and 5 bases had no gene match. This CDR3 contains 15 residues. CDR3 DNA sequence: TGCGCCAGCAGCTTGGTGGCGGGGGGGCGGAATGAGCAGTTCTTC. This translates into CASSLVAGGRNEQFF.